Below, 28 T cell receptor beta chains from the same sample are listed, as sequenced in a study of technical replicates of blood from four donors. The method was immunoSEQ multiplex PCR; TCRdb's version includes in-frame clones alone and lacks a portion of them. The sample records some 91,000 clones, almost 96% being singletons. The sequencing sample was made of T cells isolated from PBMCs. All receptors come from a human donor in good health.

This chain uses TRBV13 with TRBJ2-7; 12 nucleotides agree with TRBD1. The CDR3 spans 15 residues. Germline V gene sequence: CDR1 PRHDT, CDR2 FYEKMQ (reference sequence). V lost 1 base and J lost 7; bases outside the gene matches: 5. CDR3 sequence reads: CASSLAGQGAWEQYF. CDR3 nucleotide sequence: TGTGCCAGCAGCTTAGCGGGACAGGGGGCCTGGGAGCAGTACTTC.

J is TRBJ2-1 and V is TRBV7-9; 11 nucleotides agree with TRBD1. Germline assignment: CDR1 SEHNR and CDR2 FQNEAQ (reference sequence). This CDR3 has 13 amino acids. Trimming removed 11 bases from V and 3 bases from J; junction bases left unmatched: 3. CDR3 region: CASGTGGYNEQFF. The CDR3 DNA sequence: TGTGCCTCCGGGACAGGGGGCTACAATGAGCAGTTCTTC. Using reference TRBV7-9 and TRBJ2-1 for the parts outside the CDR3, the full variable domain is DTGVSQNPRHKITKRGQNVTFRCDPISEHNRLYWYRQTLGQGPEFLTYFQNEAQLEKSRLLSDRFSAERPKGSFSTLEIQRTEQGDSAMYLCASGTGGYNEQFFGPGTRLTVL.

V usage is TRBV19 and J usage is TRBJ2-5, with D possibly matching TRBD1 (6 bases). V was cut by 5 bases and J by 4 bases, with 14 bases left in between. CDR1 LNHDA and CDR2 SQIVND come from the germline V gene (reference sequence). The CDR3 extends over 14 amino acids. Here the CDR3 DNA reads TGTGCCAGTAGTTCTGGGGGCCCTGGAGAGACCCAGTACTTC. Translation: CASSSGGPGETQYF.

This rearrangement joins TRBV25-1 to TRBJ1-1; 8 nucleotides match TRBD1. The length of the CDR3 is 15 residues. Trimming took 2 bases from V and 5 from J; bases not matched to a gene: 7. Germline assignment: CDR1 MGHDK and CDR2 SYGVNS. The CDR3 loop reads CASSETTGGRTEAFF. The CDR3 DNA sequence: TGTGCCAGCAGTGAAACTACAGGGGGGAGGACTGAAGCTTTCTTT.

As DNA, the CDR3 is TGTGCCAGCAGTGATGGTTACGGGTTGACAGATACGCAGTATTTT. Protein sequence: CASSDGYGLTDTQYF. The chain combines TRBV6-4 with TRBJ2-3, with D uncertain. Trimming removed 3 bases at V and 3 bases at J, with 13 bases between. CDR3 length: 15 residues. Germline V lookup: CDR1 MRHNA, CDR2 SNTAGT.

The genes are TRBV27 and TRBJ1-5; D might be TRBD1 (5 bases). This CDR3 region has 15 residues. Germline assignment: CDR1 MNHEY and CDR2 SMNVEV (reference sequence). Trimming left V 2 bases short and J 2 bases short, with 10 bases between. The CDR3: CASSLRGGGNQPQHF. CDR3 DNA sequence: TGTGCCAGCAGTTTACGGGGGGGTGGCAATCAGCCCCAGCATTTT.

CDR3 in amino acids: CASSFAVTDDSPLHF. In DNA form, the CDR3 reads TGTGCCAGCTCATTCGCGGTTACCGATGATTCACCCCTCCACTTT. This chain links TRBV18 with TRBJ1-6; no clear D. Germline values: CDR1 KGHSH, CDR2 LQKENI. The length of the CDR3 is 15 residues. The V gene lost 5 bases and the J gene lost 8 bases, with 16 bases spanning the gap.

The V call is TRBV18, the J call TRBJ2-4, with D tentatively TRBD2 (6 bases). The CDR3 runs 15 residues. V was pared by 6 bases and J by 9 bases, with 21 bases between. CDR1 and CDR2 (germline): KGHSH, LQKENI. As DNA, the CDR3 is TGTGCCAGCTCGCCTTACGGGACTCTCGAAAGCATTCAGTACTTC. It encodes CASSPYGTLESIQYF. Filled out from reference TRBV18 and TRBJ2-4, the complete variable domain reads NAGVMQNPRHLVRRRGQEARLRCSPMKGHSHVYWYRQLPEEGLKFMVYLQKENIIDESGMPKERFSAEFPKEGPSILRIQQVVRGDSAAYFCASSPYGTLESIQYFGAGTRLSVL.

This chain joins TRBV30 and TRBJ2-5; D might be TRBD2 (5 bases). Germline CDR1 is GTSNPN and CDR2 is SVGIG (reference sequence). This CDR3 has 12 residues. V was pared by 4 bases and J by 1 base, with 7 bases between. The CDR3 DNA reads TGTGCCTGGAACGGGATCCAAGAGACCCAGTACTTC. It encodes CAWNGIQETQYF.

This clone was counted a single time. The V call is TRBV4-1, the J call TRBJ2-7, with D uncertain. The germline V gene has CDR1 MGHRA and CDR2 YSYEKL. The CDR3 has 14 amino acids. The V end was cut by 5 bases, the J end by 3 bases, with 14 bases between. Here the CDR3 DNA reads TGCGCCAGCAGCTCACTTTCAGCAGGCTACGAGCAGTACTTC. Amino acid sequence: CASSSLSAGYEQYF.

The chain has TRBV4-2 and TRBJ2-1; tentatively, D is TRBD2 (5 bases). CDR3 size: 14 residues. Deletions cut 0 bases from V and 7 bases from J, with 10 bases between. Germline assignment: CDR1 LGHNA and CDR2 YNFKEQ. In DNA form, the CDR3 reads TGTGCCAGCAGCCAAGAGAGAGGGCGTAATGAGCAGTTCTTC. Protein product: CASSQERGRNEQFF.

The gene calls are TRBV9 and TRBJ1-6; TRBD1 agrees at 7 bases. The CDR3 length is 14 residues. V dropped 4 bases and J dropped 10; count of bases not matched to a gene: 8. Germline V CDR1 and CDR2: SGDLS, YYNGEE. The CDR3 spells CASSPKTGNSPLHF. The CDR3 DNA reads TGTGCCAGCAGCCCCAAGACAGGGAACTCACCCCTCCACTTT. Full variable domain (remainder filled in from reference TRBV9 and TRBJ1-6): DSGVTQTPKHLITATGQRVTLRCSPRSGDLSVYWYQQSLDQGLQFLIQYYNGEERAKGNILERFSAQQFPDLHSELNLSSLELGDSALYFCASSPKTGNSPLHFGNGTRLTVT.

The chain recombines TRBV9 with TRBJ2-2, with D uncertain. Trimming shortened V by 0 bases and J by 6 bases, and 6 bases separated the two germline ends. The CDR3 extends over 13 amino acids. CDR1 is SGDLS and CDR2 is YYNGEE in the germline V gene. In DNA, the CDR3 is TGTGCCAGCAGCGTAGTTAGCCCCGGGGAGCTGTTTTTT. This encodes CASSVVSPGELFF.

The chain couples TRBV27 to TRBJ2-1; 8 bases fit TRBD1. The germline V gene encodes CDR1 MNHEY and CDR2 SMNVEV (reference sequence). This CDR3 contains 15 residues. The J segment lost 3 bases and the V segment lost 2 bases, leaving 3 bases of the junction unmatched. The DNA for the CDR3 is TGTGCCAGCAGTTTAACCGGGACAGGCTACAATGAGCAGTTCTTC. This codes for CASSLTGTGYNEQFF.

The chain recombines TRBV28 with TRBJ2-3, with 7 bases aligning to TRBD1. CDR1 MDHEN and CDR2 SYDVKM come from the germline V gene. CDR3 length: 15 residues. The V gene end was trimmed by 5 bases and the J gene end by 8 bases; junction bases not matched to a gene: 13. The CDR3 loop reads CASSPGQVAQGTQYF. The CDR3 nucleotides are TGTGCCAGCAGTCCCGGACAGGTAGCCCAGGGTACGCAGTATTTT.

CDR3: CASRGPLQGLGTLLNTGELFF. The CDR3 DNA sequence: TGTGCCAGTAGAGGTCCATTACAGGGGTTGGGTACCCTCCTGAACACCGGGGAGCTGTTTTTT. V and J are TRBV19 and TRBJ2-2; 7 bases map to TRBD1. This CDR3 comprises 21 residues. Trimming took 6 bases from V and 1 from J; bases not matched to a gene: 23. From germline, CDR1 is LNHDA and CDR2 SQIVND (reference sequence).

This chain uses TRBV18 with TRBJ2-6, with D perhaps matching TRBD1 (6 bases). The CDR3 loop spans 19 amino acids. Germline CDR1 and CDR2: KGHSH and LQKENI. V gave up 3 bases and J gave up 0 bases, with 18 bases separating them. DNA for the CDR3: TGTGCCAGCTCACCTGGGGGCCCAGGGGCCATCTCTGGGGCCAACGTCCTGACTTTC. Its protein product is CASSPGGPGAISGANVLTF.

DNA of the CDR3: TGTGCCATCAGCATTGCGGACAGAACAAGCAATCAGCCCCAGCATTTT. This gives the protein CAISIADRTSNQPQHF. This chain joins TRBV10-3 and TRBJ1-5, with D perhaps TRBD1 (6 bases). The V gene's germline CDR1 is ENHRY and CDR2 SYGVKD. The CDR3 has 16 amino acids. The V end was cut by 6 bases, the J end by 1 base, with 16 bases between.

This rearrangement joins TRBV5-1 to TRBJ2-3; 9 nucleotides align to TRBD2. V trimming: 1 base; J trimming: 3 bases; junction bases outside the gene matches: 15. In germline, CDR1 is SGHRS, CDR2 YFSETQ. The CDR3 consists of 19 residues. The CDR3 spells CASSLNWGSGRGGTDTQYF. As DNA, the CDR3 is TGCGCCAGCAGCTTGAATTGGGGTAGCGGGAGAGGAGGTACAGATACGCAGTATTTT.

The V and J genes are TRBV7-6 and TRBJ2-7; 11 bases match TRBD2. Germline V gives CDR1 SGHVS, CDR2 FNYEAQ. The junction had 8 bases not matched to a gene; V was cut back by 5 bases and J by 2 bases. CDR3 length equals 16 residues. The CDR3 coding sequence is TGTGCCAGCAGCGAGGGACTAGCGGATTCGACCTACGAGCAGTACTTC. Translated: CASSEGLADSTYEQYF.

The chain links TRBV5-6 to TRBJ2-7; tentative D call: TRBD2 (6 bases). This CDR3 comprises 14 residues. Germline-derived CDR1 and CDR2 are SGHDT and YYEEEE. Trimming left V 2 bases short and J 4 bases short, with 13 bases between. CDR3 nucleotide sequence: TGTGCCAGCAGCTTACTAGCTGTTCTTTACGAGCAGTACTTC. Encoded protein: CASSLLAVLYEQYF. The full variable domain, completed using reference TRBV5-6 and TRBJ2-7, is DAGVTQSPTHLIKTRGQQVTLRCSPKSGHDTVSWYQQALGQGPQFIFQYYEEEERQRGNFPDRFSGHQFPNYSSELNVNALLLGDSALYLCASSLLAVLYEQYFGPGTRLTVT.

The genes are TRBV10-1 and TRBJ2-3; no reliable D call. The CDR3 is made up of 15 amino acids. Germline V gene lookup returns CDR1 WNHNN and CDR2 SYGVQD (reference sequence). Trimming cost V 4 bases and J 0 bases, with 11 bases left between them. CDR3 in DNA: TGCGCCAGCAGTGCGAGACAATTTAGCACAGATACGCAGTATTTT. This encodes CASSARQFSTDTQYF.

The chain uses TRBV5-1 and TRBJ2-2, with D perhaps TRBD1 (5 bases). The CDR3 extends over 14 amino acids. Germline CDR1 reads SGHRS; CDR2 reads YFSETQ. The V gene lost 3 bases and the J gene lost 6 bases, with 12 bases spanning the gap. This CDR3 is CASSSSQGAGELFF. The CDR3 DNA sequence: TGCGCCAGCAGCTCATCCCAGGGTGCCGGGGAGCTGTTTTTT.

The chain employs TRBV9 and TRBJ2-5; 10 positions match TRBD2. Trimming took 5 bases from V and 0 from J; bases not matched to a gene: 4. CDR1 and CDR2 from the germline V gene are SGDLS and YYNGEE. This CDR3 has 15 amino acids. The CDR3 reads CASSVSGGYQETQYF. CDR3 in DNA: TGTGCCAGCAGTGTTAGCGGGGGGTACCAAGAGACCCAGTACTTC.

The chain has TRBV29-1 and TRBJ2-7, with TRBD1 matching over 8 bases. J was trimmed by 7 bases and V by 6 bases; bases with no gene match: 17. Per germline, CDR1 SQVTM and CDR2 ANQGSEA. This CDR3 contains 15 residues. The DNA for the CDR3 is TGCAGCGTCTCATCACGGACAGGGCCGAGTCCGGAGCAGTACTTC. Translation gives CSVSSRTGPSPEQYF.

This clone was observed once. The chain recombines TRBV15 with TRBJ1-5; D possibly corresponds to TRBD1 (6 bases). V lost 4 bases to trimming and J lost 3 bases, with 16 bases between them. This CDR3 region has 16 residues. Germline CDR1 reads LNHNV; CDR2 reads YYDKDF (reference sequence). The CDR3 sequence is CATSNGQRGHNQPQHF. The CDR3 nucleotides read TGTGCCACCAGCAACGGACAGCGAGGGCACAATCAGCCCCAGCATTTT.

This clone was detected once. The CDR3 spells CASSVGPSGVHQETQYF. The CDR3 DNA follows: TGTGCCAGCAGCGTAGGTCCTAGCGGGGTCCACCAAGAGACCCAGTACTTC. J is TRBJ2-5 and V is TRBV9; TRBD2 aligns across 9 bases. Germline V gene sequence: CDR1 SGDLS, CDR2 YYNGEE. CDR3 length equals 17 residues. V was pared by 0 bases and J by 0 bases, with 6 bases of the junction left unmatched.

V is TRBV2 and J is TRBJ2-1, with TRBD1 as a possible D gene (6 bases). CDR1 and CDR2 from the germline V gene are SNHLY and FYNNEI. The CDR3 spans 16 residues. Deletions cut 6 bases from V and 3 bases from J, with 18 bases between. The CDR3: CASRVQQGIIYNEQFF. CDR3 in DNA: TGTGCCAGCAGAGTACAACAGGGTATTATCTACAATGAGCAGTTCTTC.